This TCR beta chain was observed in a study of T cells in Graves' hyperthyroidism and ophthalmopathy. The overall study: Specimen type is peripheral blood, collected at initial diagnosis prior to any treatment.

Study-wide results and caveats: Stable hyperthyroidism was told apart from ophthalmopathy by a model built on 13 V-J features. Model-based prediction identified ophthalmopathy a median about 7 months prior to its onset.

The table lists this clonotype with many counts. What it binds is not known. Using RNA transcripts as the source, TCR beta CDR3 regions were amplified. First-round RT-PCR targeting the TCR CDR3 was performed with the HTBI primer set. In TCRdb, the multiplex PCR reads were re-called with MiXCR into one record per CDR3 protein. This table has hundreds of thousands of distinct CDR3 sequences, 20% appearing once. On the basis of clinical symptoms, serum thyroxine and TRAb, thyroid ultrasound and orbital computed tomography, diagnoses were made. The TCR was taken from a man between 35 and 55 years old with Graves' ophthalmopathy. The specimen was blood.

CDR3 DNA sequence: TGTGCCAGCAGTTCTGCCCAGGTAAATCAGCCCCAGCATTTT. Protein sequence: CASSSAQVNQPQHF. The chain has TRBV12-3 or TRBV12-4 and TRBJ1-5; D not resolved. The CDR3 consists of 14 residues. Trimming removed 4 bases at V and 4 bases at J, with 11 bases between.